Listed below are T cell receptor beta chains from one sample, sequenced in a study of T-cell reconstitution after alpha-beta-depleted transplantation in children. Using its own MiXCR run on the PCR reads, TCRdb lists one record per CDR3 protein. The sample consists of 700,000 or so distinct CDR3 sequences, approximately 14% of them appearing once. The sequenced sample was PBMCs, obtained before TCRalphabeta/CD19-depleted stem cell transplant. The origin of the receptors is a girl aged 2 to 10 with congenital amegakaryocytic thrombocytopenia, due to receive a stem cell transplant. The CDR3 runs from the conserved cysteine through the conserved F or W. The D gene is left open where the match is weak. Clone size is stated in some rows and not others, as once, few, many or a class when expanded.

abundance	v_gene	j_gene	d_gene	CDR3nt	CDR3aa
many	TRBV20-1	TRBJ2-1	.	TGCAGTGCTAGTCGTCCAGCCAGAACTCACAATGAGCAGTTCTTC	CSASRPARTHNEQFF
many	TRBV6-6	TRBJ2-3	.	TGTGCCAGCAGGGGGACAACAACAGATACGCAGTATTTT	CASRGTTTDTQYF
few	TRBV5-1	TRBJ2-1	TRBD2	TGCGCCAGCAGCGTCACCGGGACTAGCGGGACCAATGAGCAGTTCTTC	CASSVTGTSGTNEQFF
.	TRBV15	TRBJ2-7	.	TGTGCCACCAGCAGAGTTTTAGGGTACGAGCAGTACTTC	CATSRVLGYEQYF
many	TRBV20-1	TRBJ1-6	.	TGCAGTGCAGCCCCTGCTAATTCACCCCTCCACTTT	CSAAPANSPLHF
many	TRBV29-1	TRBJ2-1	TRBD2	TGCAGCGTTGAAGGTCTAGCGGAAAACAATGAGCAGTTCTTC	CSVEGLAENNEQFF
.	TRBV18	TRBJ1-1	.	TGTGCCAGCTCACCCTTTACCGGAGTCGAAGCTTTCTTT	CASSPFTGVEAFF
many	TRBV20-1	TRBJ2-3	.	TGCAGTGCTAGAGGCGGGATCACAGATACGCAGTATTTT	CSARGGITDTQYF
many	TRBV29-1	TRBJ2-1	TRBD1	TGCAGCGTCAACTCAGGGGGCTCCTACAATGAGCAGTTCTTC	CSVNSGGSYNEQFF
many	TRBV5-1	TRBJ1-4	.	TGCGCCAGCAGCTTGGGACCCGCAACTAATGAAAAACTGTTTTTT	CASSLGPATNEKLFF
many	TRBV29-1	TRBJ2-3	TRBD2	TGCAGCGACCTGCTAGCGGGAGAGGGGCCAGATACGCAGTATTTT	CSDLLAGEGPDTQYF
many	TRBV5-1	TRBJ1-4	.	TGCGCCAGCAGAGGTCCGAATGAAAAACTGTTTTTT	CASRGPNEKLFF
.	TRBV6-1	TRBJ1-5	.	TGTGCCAGCAGCAGGGAAGGGGGCAATCAGCCCCAGCATTTT	CASSREGGNQPQHF
many	TRBV18	TRBJ2-3	.	TGTGCCAGCTCACTAGGACTACCCAACACAGATACGCAGTATTTT	CASSLGLPNTDTQYF
many	TRBV29-1	TRBJ2-2	.	TGCAGCGTCATCCACTCCGGGGAGCTGTTTTTT	CSVIHSGELFF
many	TRBV12-3/TRBV12-4	TRBJ1-5	.	TGTGCCAGCACGCGAGAGAGCAATCAGCCCCAGCATTTT	CASTRESNQPQHF
.	TRBV7-9	TRBJ2-1	.	TGTGCCAGCAGCTCTTACTTGGGGGCCAATGAGCAGTTCTTC	CASSSYLGANEQFF
many	TRBV6-5	TRBJ2-2	.	TGTGCCAGCAGTTACTCGACGCGGCGGGACGTGAACACCGGGGAGCTGTTTTTT	CASSYSTRRDVNTGELFF
many	TRBV5-1	TRBJ2-1	TRBD2	TGCGCCAGCAGCCTGACTAGCGGGACTTTGAATGAGCAGTTCTTC	CASSLTSGTLNEQFF
.	TRBV7-7	TRBJ2-1	TRBD2	TGTGCCAGCAGCTTAGGAGAGGGAGGGCCGTACAATGAGCAGTTCTTC	CASSLGEGGPYNEQFF
few	TRBV12-3/TRBV12-4	TRBJ2-1	.	TGTGCCAGCAGTTTCGGGGTTGGCAATGAGCAGTTCTTC	CASSFGVGNEQFF
many	TRBV5-4	TRBJ2-5	TRBD2	TGTGCCAGCAGCTTGGTTCCTAGCGGGAGTTTTGGGGGCCAAGAGACCCAGTACTTC	CASSLVPSGSFGGQETQYF
many	TRBV29-1	TRBJ2-2	.	TGCAGCGGGGAGACAGAGAACACCGGGGAGCTGTTTTTT	CSGETENTGELFF
many	TRBV7-2	TRBJ2-3	.	TGTGCCAGCAGCTCTCAAGGGGGGCCAGATACGCAGTATTTT	CASSSQGGPDTQYF
few	TRBV15	TRBJ2-3	.	TGTGCCACCAGCACAACCGGAAGTACGCAGTATTTT	CATSTTGSTQYF
many	TRBV5-1	TRBJ2-7	.	TGCGCCAGCAGTGAGGGACCTAGGATATACGAGCAGTACTTC	CASSEGPRIYEQYF
many	TRBV20-1	TRBJ2-3	TRBD2	TGCAGTGCTACGACTAGCGGGAGGGCCGACGTAGATACGCAGTATTTT	CSATTSGRADVDTQYF
.	TRBV11-2	TRBJ2-6	TRBD2	TGTGCCAGCAGCCGCCCCGGACTAGCGGGAGGCTCTGGGGCCAACGTCCTGACTTTC	CASSRPGLAGGSGANVLTF
many	TRBV6-2/TRBV6-3	TRBJ2-2	.	TGTGCCAGCAGTTCAGACTACACCGGGGAGCTGTTTTTT	CASSSDYTGELFF
many	TRBV5-1	TRBJ1-6	.	TGCGCCAGCAGCTTGGAGACGGGTGGTTCCCTCCACTTT	CASSLETGGSLHF
many	TRBV10-2	TRBJ2-7	.	TGCGCCAGCAGGAACCAACTAGCTTCGTCCTACGAGCAGTACTTC	CASRNQLASSYEQYF
.	TRBV5-1	TRBJ2-2	TRBD1	TGCGCCAGCAGCTCCGGACAGGCGAACACCAGGGAGCTGTTTTTT	CASSSGQANTRELFF
many	TRBV5-1	TRBJ2-3	.	TGCGCCAGCAGCTTGTCAGATACGCAGTATTTT	CASSLSDTQYF
few	TRBV20-1	TRBJ2-5	.	TGCAGTGCTACAGGGGTGCGTGGCAGGGTAGAGACCCAGTACTTC	CSATGVRGRVETQYF
few	TRBV29-1	TRBJ2-5	TRBD2	TGCAGCGTCGCGGATAGCGGGAGTCGAGAGACCCAGTACTTC	CSVADSGSRETQYF
many	TRBV20-1	TRBJ2-7	.	TGCAGTGCAACGGACAGCACCTACGAGCAGTACTTC	CSATDSTYEQYF
few	TRBV20-1	TRBJ2-5	TRBD2	TGCAGTGCTCCTCCGCACGGGAGGGTAGAGACCCAGTACTTC	CSAPPHGRVETQYF
.	TRBV20-1	TRBJ2-7	TRBD2	TGCAGTGCTGGAATACGGGGGGGACTAGCCTCCTACGAGCAGTACTTC	CSAGIRGGLASYEQYF
many	TRBV20-1	TRBJ2-1	.	TGCAGTGCTAGAAGGCGGCTAGTCACCTACAATGAGCAGTTCTTC	CSARRRLVTYNEQFF
many	TRBV5-1	TRBJ1-3	.	TGCGCCAGCAGCGATGTAGGACCCTTCTCTCCCGGAAACACCATATATTTT	CASSDVGPFSPGNTIYF
few	TRBV5-5	TRBJ1-2	.	TGTGCCAGCAGCTTGAAACTCGGTGGCCCTACTTTATCGGGCTACACCTTC	CASSLKLGGPTLSGYTF
few	TRBV15	TRBJ1-5	.	TGTGCCACCACCCAGTCGGGGAATCAGCCCCAGCATTTT	CATTQSGNQPQHF
.	TRBV20-1	TRBJ2-1	.	TGCTGTGCTAGAGCTCCCACCCTCCGAGGATCCTACAATGAGCAGTTCTTC	CCARAPTLRGSYNEQFF
.	TRBV12-3/TRBV12-4	TRBJ2-1	.	TGTGCCAGCAGTTTATGGTTAGGTTTTGAGCAGTTCTTC	CASSLWLGFEQFF
few	TRBV5-1	TRBJ1-3	.	TGCGCCAGCAGCTTGATAAGCGGAGCTGACACCATATATTTT	CASSLISGADTIYF
many	TRBV7-2	TRBJ2-7	TRBD1	TGTGCCAGCAGCTTAGGGACAGGAATTCACGAGCAGTACTTC	CASSLGTGIHEQYF
many	TRBV20-1	TRBJ2-3	.	TGCAGTGTAGTTGTTCCCCCAGGAACATTTTACGTCTCAGGCACAGATACGCAGTATTTT	CSVVVPPGTFYVSGTDTQYF
many	TRBV6-5	TRBJ2-7	TRBD1	TGTGCCAGCCGGGACAGGTTCTTCTACGAGCAGTACTTC	CASRDRFFYEQYF
few	TRBV29-1	TRBJ1-2	.	TGCAGCGTCGTCGAGGGCGCTGGCTATGGCTACACCTTC	CSVVEGAGYGYTF
.	TRBV7-9	TRBJ1-2	.	TGTGCCAGCAGCGCCAAACAGGGCCACACCTTC	CASSAKQGHTF
few	TRBV20-1	TRBJ2-7	.	TGCAGTGCTAGAGGCATGGCGGGTCAGGAGGAGCAGTACTTC	CSARGMAGQEEQYF
few	TRBV5-1	TRBJ1-4	.	TGCGCCAGCAAGCCGAACTCCGGCGGAAAACTGTTTTTT	CASKPNSGGKLFF
once	TRBV5-6	TRBJ2-1	.	TGTGCCAGCAGCTTCGAACTAGCCGGAGAGGGCTACAATGAGCAGTTCTTC	CASSFELAGEGYNEQFF
few	TRBV25-1	TRBJ2-3	TRBD2	TGTGCCAGCAGTGAAGATCCTAGCGGGAGCACAGATACGCAGTATTTT	CASSEDPSGSTDTQYF
.	TRBV6-5	TRBJ1-1	TRBD1	TGTGCCAGCGGTCACAGGGGGACAGGGGGCGTGAATGCCACTGAAGCTTTCTTT	CASGHRGTGGVNATEAFF